A single sample is the source of the 22 T cell receptor beta chains below, sequenced in a study of identical twins (dated by TCRdb to between 2015 and 2016). To prepare the library, 5' RACE was applied. Sequencing instrument: Illumina HiSeq 2000. TCRdb's own reprocessing of the public reads used fastp at Q25 and MiXCR and kept productive beta chains. Identical CDR3 proteins give one entry, which carries the most common genes and DNA. Present in this sample are hundreds of thousands of distinct CDR3 sequences, over 8.5% of which were seen just once. The ten largest clones add up to around 0.95% of the sample. These data were likewise used in another study, on yellow fever vaccine responses in identical twins.

Sequencing input: PBMCs. The receptor set was obtained from a woman between 18 and 29 years old in good health.

In its sample, this clonotype was seen many times. The V call is TRBV15, the J call TRBJ1-1, with 9 nucleotides matching TRBD1. Germline V CDR1 and CDR2: LNHNV, YYDKDF (reference sequence). The CDR3 has 16 residues. The V gene end was trimmed by 3 bases and the J gene end by 3 bases; junction bases not matched to a gene: 8. The CDR3 here is CATSRDRTGVYTEAFF. CDR3 coding DNA: TGTGCCACCAGCAGGGATAGGACAGGGGTGTACACTGAAGCTTTCTTT.

This clonotype showed up many times. The rearrangement joins TRBV7-2 to TRBJ2-1; TRBD2 aligns across 9 bases. The CDR3 is 15 amino acids. CDR1 is SGHTA and CDR2 is FQGNSA in the germline V gene. The V segment lost 5 bases and the J segment 6 bases; nucleotides outside the gene matches: 8. The CDR3 protein is CASSRQGGGGNEQFF. As DNA, the CDR3 is TGTGCCAGCAGCCGACAGGGCGGGGGGGGCAATGAGCAGTTCTTC.

This clonotype was counted at least ten times. The rearrangement uses TRBV3-1 and TRBJ2-1; TRBD2 agrees at 12 bases. V dropped 4 bases and J dropped 8; count of bases not matched to a gene: 9. Germline V gene data show CDR1 as LGHDT and CDR2 as YNNKEL (reference sequence). The CDR3 runs to 16 residues. This chain's CDR3 is CASSRRLAGDLDEQFF. DNA for the CDR3: TGTGCCAGCAGCCGTAGACTAGCGGGAGACTTAGATGAGCAGTTCTTC.

Only a few counts were recorded for this clonotype. This sequence joins TRBV27 and TRBJ2-5, with 7 bases that match TRBD1. Germline CDR1 MNHEY, CDR2 SMNVEV (reference sequence). This CDR3 spans 13 amino acids. Trimming removed 10 bases from V and 7 bases from J; junction bases left unmatched: 12. The CDR3 region is CATASSQGLTQYF. CDR3 bases: TGTGCCACTGCCTCCTCACAGGGGTTGACCCAGTACTTC.

This clonotype was counted at least ten times. The chain uses TRBV29-1 and TRBJ2-3; a weak D match, TRBD2 (6 bases). CDR3 length: 14 amino acids. Germline V gene sequence: CDR1 SQVTM, CDR2 ANQGSEA. Here the CDR3 DNA reads TGCAGTACTCCCGGACTAACCCCCCGCCAAGCGCAGTATTTT. Encoded protein: CSTPGLTPRQAQYF.

Only a few counts were recorded for this clonotype. This chain connects TRBV5-6 to TRBJ1-1, with D hard to call. With 0 bases removed from V and 0 bases from J, the gap between germline ends came to 9 bases. This CDR3 is built from 15 residues. Germline loops: CDR1 SGHDT, CDR2 YYEEEE. As DNA, the CDR3 is TGTGCCAGCAGCTTGGTCGGCCAGATGAACACTGAAGCTTTCTTT. Amino acid sequence: CASSLVGQMNTEAFF.

This clonotype was observed a handful of times. The CDR3 reads CASSLYLSSNTGELFF. For the CDR3, the DNA is TGTGCCAGCAGTTTATATCTAAGCTCTAACACCGGGGAGCTGTTTTTT. The V gene is TRBV28, the J gene TRBJ2-2; D unresolved. Germline loops: CDR1 MDHEN, CDR2 SYDVKM. With 1 base removed from V and 2 bases from J, the gap between germline ends came to 11 bases. The CDR3 extends over 16 amino acids.

This clonotype was counted only a few times. This chain joins TRBV7-8 and TRBJ2-7, with D uncertain. Per germline, CDR1 SGHVS and CDR2 FQNEAQ. The V end lost 5 bases, the J end lost 0 bases, and 11 bases lay between the germline ends. There are 14 residues in the CDR3. This CDR3 is CASSPWGSSYEQYF. The CDR3 coding sequence is TGTGCCAGCAGCCCTTGGGGAAGCTCCTACGAGCAGTACTTC. Full variable domain (remainder filled in from reference TRBV7-8 and TRBJ2-7): GAGVSQSPRYKVAKRGQDVALRCDPISGHVSLFWYQQALGQGPEFLTYFQNEAQLDKSGLPSDRFFAERPEGSVSTLKIQRTQQEDSAVYLCASSPWGSSYEQYFGPGTRLTVT.

The gene calls are TRBV11-2 and TRBJ2-2, with D maybe TRBD2 (7 bases). The CDR3 length is 17 residues. The germline V gene has CDR1 SGHAT and CDR2 FQNNGV. The V and J ends lost 5 bases and 0 bases respectively, with 16 bases between them. The CDR3 DNA reads as TGTGCCAGCAGCCTAATTGGGGGGGCTTCGAACACCGGGGAGCTGTTTTTT. Amino acids: CASSLIGGASNTGELFF.

This clonotype was seen ten or more times. The V gene is TRBV12-3 or TRBV12-4, the J gene TRBJ1-2, with D tentatively TRBD1 (6 bases). Trimming removed 4 bases from V and 4 bases from J, with 16 bases in between. The CDR3 totals 15 residues. CDR3 sequence reads: CASSSLGGGSYGYTF. CDR3 nucleotides: TGTGCCAGCAGTTCCCTCGGAGGGGGAAGCTATGGCTACACCTTC.

At least ten counts were recorded for this clonotype. This chain connects TRBV15 to TRBJ2-3; perhaps TRBD1 as D (7 bases). This CDR3 region has 16 residues. Trimming shortened V by 0 bases and J by 1 base, and 11 bases separated the two germline ends. Germline V gene lookup returns CDR1 LNHNV and CDR2 YYDKDF (reference sequence). CDR3 in amino acids: CATSRDGGGGTDTQYF. CDR3 nucleotides: TGTGCCACCAGCAGAGATGGAGGGGGCGGCACAGATACGCAGTATTTT.

This clonotype was picked up many times. The V gene is TRBV10-3, the J gene TRBJ2-7, with D possibly being TRBD1 or TRBD2 (5 bases each). Trimming took off 6 bases at V and 0 bases at J, with 9 bases between the two ends. The germline V gene has CDR1 ENHRY and CDR2 SYGVKD. This CDR3 is built from 13 residues. The CDR3: CAISPGTSYEQYF. CDR3 in DNA: TGTGCCATCAGCCCCGGGACCTCCTACGAGCAGTACTTC.

This clonotype appeared many times. The chain employs TRBV7-2 and TRBJ2-2; perhaps TRBD1 as D (6 bases). This CDR3 spans 13 amino acids. V dropped 5 bases and J dropped 6 bases, with 10 bases sitting between them. The germline gives CDR1 SGHTA, CDR2 FQGNSA. The CDR3 DNA sequence: TGTGCCAGCAGCCCACAGGGTTCCGGGGAGCTGTTTTTT. This gives the protein CASSPQGSGELFF.

The chain employs TRBV7-2 and TRBJ2-1; D unclear. The CDR3 is 12 residues long. Between the trimmed V and J ends, which lost 6 bases and 9 bases, there was a span of 12 bases. Germline loops: CDR1 SGHTA, CDR2 FQGNSA. In nucleotides, the CDR3 is TGTGCCAGCAGTCAGAGCGAGGTTGAGCAGTTCTTC. Encoded protein: CASSQSEVEQFF.

The chain employs TRBV25-1 and TRBJ1-2; the match to TRBD1 covers 9 bases. In germline, CDR1 is MGHDK, CDR2 SYGVNS. This CDR3 contains 14 residues. With 4 bases clipped from V and 9 bases from J, the junction kept 9 bases outside the gene matches. CDR3 DNA: TGTGCCAGCAGTGTCACCGGGACAGGGATCAGCTACACCTTC. As protein: CASSVTGTGISYTF.

This sequence joins TRBV5-8 and TRBJ1-4; weak D call: TRBD1 (6 bases). Germline CDR1 is SGHTS and CDR2 is YDEGEE. This CDR3 spans 14 amino acids. Trimming removed 4 bases from V and 8 bases from J, with 15 bases in between. CDR3 residues: CASSRTGLGEKLFF. In DNA, the CDR3 is TGTGCCAGCAGCCGTACAGGGCTGGGGGAAAAACTGTTTTTT.

A few counts support this clonotype. The chain is built from TRBV5-1 and TRBJ2-7; TRBD2 might be the D (5 bases). The CDR3 loop spans 13 amino acids. The V end was cut by 6 bases, the J end by 0 bases, with 10 bases between. Germline-derived CDR1 and CDR2 are SGHRS and YFSETQ. The CDR3 protein is CASIGESSYEQYF. The CDR3 DNA follows: TGCGCCAGCATTGGGGAGTCCTCCTACGAGCAGTACTTC.

The chain couples TRBV6-5 to TRBJ2-3; the D gene could be TRBD1 or TRBD2 (5 bases each). CDR3 length equals 13 residues. Germline lookup yields CDR1 MNHEY and CDR2 SVGAGI. Trimming took 2 bases from V and 7 from J, leaving 10 bases between them. The CDR3 spells CASSYRGPYTQYF. For the CDR3, the DNA is TGTGCCAGCAGTTACCGGGGCCCATATACGCAGTATTTT.

This chain joins TRBV4-2 and TRBJ2-7, with 8 bases that match TRBD1. V dropped 1 base and J dropped 5; count of bases not matched to a gene: 7. The CDR3 contains 15 residues. Germline V gene lookup returns CDR1 LGHNA and CDR2 YNFKEQ. The CDR3 DNA is TGTGCCAGCAGCCAAGTTGGGCAGGGGGCCGACGAGCAGTACTTC. It translates to CASSQVGQGADEQYF.

The table lists this clonotype with a few counts. This chain uses TRBV20-1 with TRBJ2-3, with TRBD2 matching over 11 bases. Germline V CDR1 and CDR2: DFQATT, SNEGSKA (reference sequence). Trimming cost V 5 bases and J 2 bases; bases outside gene matches: 6. The CDR3 runs 15 residues. The CDR3 bases are TGCAGTGCTGCTGGGACTAGCGGCTTCACAGATACGCAGTATTTT. It codes for CSAAGTSGFTDTQYF.

This clonotype has ten or more counts. The chain combines TRBV6-5 with TRBJ2-7; D is undetermined. The CDR3 has 14 residues. Germline V lookup: CDR1 MNHEY, CDR2 SVGAGI. The V end lost 2 bases, the J end lost 2 bases, and 10 bases lay between the germline ends. Written as DNA, the CDR3 is TGTGCCAGCAGTTACGGCGGCGGAGCCTACGAGCAGTACTTC. Protein sequence: CASSYGGGAYEQYF.

The chain uses TRBV15 and TRBJ2-1; 11 bases map to TRBD2. Germline CDR1 LNHNV, CDR2 YYDKDF (reference sequence). V trimming: 8 bases; J trimming: 12 bases; junction bases outside the gene matches: 12. This CDR3 comprises 14 residues. The CDR3 loop is CATRSGGEGLGQFF. CDR3 DNA: TGTGCCACCCGTAGCGGGGGGGAGGGGTTGGGGCAGTTCTTC.